This T cell receptor beta chain was identified in a study of blood T cell repertoires in COVID-19. Study-level information: COVID-19 samples collected from the United States, Italy and Spain covered acute and convalescent phases. In each case, the material was cDNA or gDNA derived from T cells, B-cell-depleted T cells, or PBMCs.

In the original processing: Amplification of reference gene primers provided the estimated nucleated cell counts. Assay: immunoSEQ multiplex PCR; the TCRdb copy retains only in-frame clones and omits some. The DNA was the basis for D and trimming; V, J and clone size are from that table. The sample lists about 88,000 clones; roughly 90% were seen once. Per germline, CDR1 KGHSH and CDR2 LQKENI. The CDR3 is 16 amino acids. The V and J ends lost 6 bases and 7 bases respectively, with 23 bases between them. The source of this sequence is a man in his 60s with acute or convalescent COVID-19. The rearrangement links TRBV18 to TRBJ2-3; D is possibly TRBD2 (7 bases). The sequenced sample consisted of peripheral blood. The CDR3: CASSRETGRGTNTQYF. CDR3 DNA sequence: TGTGCCAGCTCTCGAGAAACAGGGAGGGGGACGAATACGCAGTATTTT.